The 31 T cell receptor beta chains below all came from one sample that was sequenced in a study of T-cell memory formation after mild COVID-19 (dated by TCRdb to 2020 to 2022). Preparation of the library involved 5' RACE. The instrument was an Illumina NovaSeq 6000. The public reads were run again by TCRdb, first through fastp at Q25 and then through MiXCR, and only productive beta chains were kept. Entries that share a CDR3 protein sequence are merged under the most common genes and DNA. For this sample the table gives over 400,000 distinct CDR3 sequences, of which under 25% were detected only once. The ten top clones hold around 13% of the sample. Sequencing input: PBMCs or a T cell subset sorted from them (not recorded which). These receptors came from an adult woman who had mild COVID-19 (a few samples of this study predate the infection). The sample titles of this study are shuffled in the database, so cell type and time point are left out; the donor was told from shared clones.

The CDR3 region is CASSPLVRLSYNEQFF. CDR3 DNA sequence: TGTGCCAGCTCACCTCTTGTACGGTTATCCTACAATGAGCAGTTCTTC. The chain uses TRBV18 and TRBJ2-1; D not certain. Germline values: CDR1 KGHSH, CDR2 LQKENI. Deletions cut 3 bases from V and 1 base from J, with 13 bases between. The CDR3 covers 16 residues.

The chain has TRBV6-2 or TRBV6-3 and TRBJ1-5; D gene uncertain. V lost 6 bases and J lost 5, with 11 bases in between. The CDR3 has 13 amino acids. CDR1 MNHEY and CDR2 SVGEGT come from the germline V gene. CDR3 region: CASSNGGYQPQHF. The CDR3 nucleotides read TGTGCCAGCAGCAACGGTGGCTATCAGCCCCAGCATTTT.

The chain joins TRBV5-1 to TRBJ2-3, with a tentative D call TRBD2 (5 bases). This CDR3 is built from 15 residues. Germline CDR1 and CDR2: SGHRS and YFSETQ. V dropped 0 bases and J dropped 4 bases, with 12 bases sitting between them. In nucleotides, the CDR3 is TGCGCCAGCAGCTTGGGAGGGAGTCGGGCAGATACGCAGTATTTT. It specifies CASSLGGSRADTQYF.

This clonotype was picked up a small number of times. The rearrangement joins TRBV7-8 to TRBJ1-2; TRBD1 matches 7 bases. The CDR3 length is 15 residues. Trimming cost V 4 bases and J 4 bases; bases outside gene matches: 9. In germline, CDR1 is SGHVS, CDR2 FQNEAQ. The CDR3 DNA reads TGTGCCAGCAGCTCTACGACAGGGAGCATCTATGGCTACACCTTC. This translates into CASSSTTGSIYGYTF.

This clonotype was seen repeatedly, ten times or more. The chain carries TRBV5-1 and TRBJ2-3; TRBD2 matches 9 bases. The V gene end was trimmed by 3 bases and the J gene end by 4 bases; junction bases not matched to a gene: 6. Per the germline V gene, CDR1 is SGHRS and CDR2 is YFSETQ. This CDR3 contains 15 residues. CDR3 loop: CASSSGLATADTQYF. The CDR3 DNA is TGCGCCAGCAGCTCAGGACTAGCGACCGCAGATACGCAGTATTTT.

This clonotype was counted between two and nine times. This chain's CDR3 is CASSFGGQGTTEAFF. The CDR3 DNA is TGTGCCAGCAGTTTTGGTGGACAGGGGACCACTGAAGCTTTCTTT. V is TRBV12-3 or TRBV12-4 and J is TRBJ1-1; 9 bases map to TRBD1. After removal of 3 bases from V and 4 bases from J, the junction contained 6 bases not matched to a gene. CDR3 length: 15 residues.

This clonotype has more than one count but fewer than ten. V and J are TRBV20-1 and TRBJ2-7; a weak D match, TRBD1 (6 bases). There are 15 residues in the CDR3. Germline V gives CDR1 DFQATT, CDR2 SNEGSKA (reference sequence). Deletions cut 0 bases from V and 1 base from J, with 13 bases between. CDR3 protein: CSARELTGMSYEQYF. Here the CDR3 DNA reads TGCAGTGCTAGAGAACTCACAGGGATGTCCTACGAGCAGTACTTC.

This clonotype was recorded a few times. The CDR3 nucleotides read TGTGCCAGCAGTTCTACCGGGACAGGGGTTAACAAAGCTTTCTTT. It translates to CASSSTGTGVNKAFF. The rearrangement joins TRBV28 to TRBJ1-1; the match to TRBD1 covers 10 bases. CDR1 is MDHEN and CDR2 is SYDVKM in the germline V gene. The CDR3 totals 15 residues. Trimming cost V 4 bases and J 9 bases; bases outside gene matches: 11. Filled out from reference TRBV28 and TRBJ1-1, the complete variable domain reads DVKVTQSSRYLVKRTGEKVFLECVQDMDHENMFWYRQDPGLGLRLIYFSYDVKMKEKGDIPEGYSVSREKKERFSLILESASTNQTSMYLCASSSTGTGVNKAFFGQGTRLTVV.

This clonotype was counted a few times. This chain links TRBV5-1 with TRBJ2-2; TRBD1 matches at 8 bases. CDR1 and CDR2 (germline): SGHRS, YFSETQ. The CDR3 length is 16 residues. Trimming took 2 bases from V and 5 from J; bases not matched to a gene: 8. The CDR3: CASSFQGAVGTGELFF. DNA of the CDR3: TGCGCCAGCAGCTTCCAGGGGGCGGTCGGGACCGGGGAGCTGTTTTTT.

The V and J genes are TRBV5-1 and TRBJ1-4; D perhaps matches TRBD1 (6 bases). Germline loops: CDR1 SGHRS, CDR2 YFSETQ. The CDR3 runs to 15 residues. With 4 bases removed from V and 5 bases from J, the gap between germline ends came to 15 bases. The CDR3 loop reads CASSPMDSKNEKLFF. The DNA of the CDR3 is TGCGCCAGCAGCCCCATGGACAGCAAAAATGAAAAACTGTTTTTT.

This chain joins TRBV30 and TRBJ2-2; TRBD2 matches 9 bases. V shed 8 bases, J shed 3 bases, and the junction held 13 bases outside the gene matches. The germline V gene encodes CDR1 GTSNPN and CDR2 SVGIG (reference sequence). The CDR3 has 16 amino acids. The CDR3 here is CAGGTSTQGYTGELFF. The CDR3 DNA sequence: TGTGCCGGGGGGACTAGCACGCAGGGGTACACCGGGGAGCTGTTTTTT.

V usage is TRBV4-2 and J usage is TRBJ2-1; D remains unclear. This CDR3 contains 12 residues. Germline loops: CDR1 LGHNA, CDR2 YNFKEQ. V dropped 1 base and J dropped 9 bases, with 7 bases sitting between them. This chain's CDR3 is CASSQAEIEQFF. The CDR3 DNA reads TGTGCCAGCAGCCAAGCAGAGATTGAGCAGTTCTTC.

The table lists this clonotype with a few counts. The gene calls are TRBV7-9 and TRBJ1-5; 9 bases are a match to TRBD1. CDR1 is SEHNR and CDR2 is FQNEAQ in the germline V gene (reference sequence). The CDR3 runs to 15 residues. V shed 5 bases and J 7 bases; nucleotides not matched to a gene: 9. The CDR3 sequence: CASSAGDRVRQPQHF. CDR3 in DNA: TGTGCCAGCAGCGCCGGGGACAGGGTCCGGCAGCCCCAGCATTTT.

V gene TRBV7-8 combines with J gene TRBJ1-1, with D perhaps matching TRBD1 (6 bases). Trimming shortened V by 2 bases and J by 0 bases, and 13 bases separated the two germline ends. The CDR3 contains 16 residues. The germline gives CDR1 SGHVS, CDR2 FQNEAQ. The CDR3 sequence: CASSLSRTGLNTEAFF. In DNA, the CDR3 is TGTGCCAGCAGCTTATCCCGTACAGGGCTGAACACTGAAGCTTTCTTT.

This chain joins TRBV2 and TRBJ1-5, with D perhaps matching TRBD1 (5 bases). The CDR3 consists of 15 residues. The germline V and J ends were trimmed by 3 bases and 2 bases, with 11 bases remaining between them. Looked up from germline, CDR1 is SNHLY and CDR2 is FYNNEI. The CDR3 region has the DNA TGTGCCAGCAGTGACGGGGGTATGGGCAATCAGCCCCAGCATTTT. Translation: CASSDGGMGNQPQHF. Full variable domain (rest looked up from reference TRBV2 and TRBJ1-5): EPEVTQTPSHQVTQMGQEVILRCVPISNHLYFYWYRQILGQKVEFLVSFYNNEISEKSEIFDDQFSVERPDGSNFTLKIRSTKLEDSAMYFCASSDGGMGNQPQHFGDGTRLSIL.

The chain is built from TRBV7-9 and TRBJ1-2; perhaps TRBD1 as D (5 bases). The V end was cut by 5 bases, the J end by 6 bases, with 16 bases between. The CDR3 runs to 14 residues. Germline CDR1 SEHNR, CDR2 FQNEAQ (reference sequence). The DNA for the CDR3 is TGTGCCAGCAGCACACCAGGACTAGGGGATGGCTACACCTTC. Translation: CASSTPGLGDGYTF.

At least ten counts were recorded for this clonotype. V gene TRBV5-5 combines with J gene TRBJ2-7, with D unresolved. CDR1 SGHKS and CDR2 YYEKEE come from the germline V gene (reference sequence). V shed 0 bases and J shed 4 bases, with 8 bases lying between them. This CDR3 region has 13 residues. The DNA of the CDR3 is TGTGCCAGCAGCTTGGGACCACATTACGAGCAGTACTTC. Protein: CASSLGPHYEQYF. The variable domain in full, completed from reference TRBV5-5 and TRBJ2-7, reads DAGVTQSPTHLIKTRGQQVTLRCSPISGHKSVSWYQQVLGQGPQFIFQYYEKEERGRGNFPDRFSARQFPNYSSELNVNALLLGDSALYLCASSLGPHYEQYFGPGTRLTVT.

This chain connects TRBV7-2 to TRBJ2-1; perhaps D is TRBD1 or TRBD2 (7 bases each). V was pared by 1 base and J by 9 bases, with 13 bases between. This CDR3 contains 14 residues. Germline CDR1 is SGHTA and CDR2 is FQGNSA. CDR3 protein: CASSLGGRGREQFF. DNA of the CDR3: TGTGCCAGCAGCTTAGGAGGGAGGGGGCGTGAGCAGTTCTTC.

This clonotype was found many times. The CDR3 region has the DNA TGCAGTGCTAGAGATAGTAGCGTACCCGAGCAGTTCTTC. It encodes CSARDSSVPEQFF. The chain joins TRBV20-1 to TRBJ2-1; D possibly corresponds to TRBD2 (5 bases). The CDR3 is 13 residues long. CDR1 and CDR2 (germline): DFQATT, SNEGSKA (reference sequence). V gave up 0 bases and J gave up 10 bases, with 13 bases separating them.

The V call is TRBV12-3 or TRBV12-4, the J call TRBJ2-2; 14 nucleotides agree with TRBD2. The J segment lost 2 bases and the V segment lost 7 bases, leaving 12 bases of the junction unmatched. This CDR3 comprises 19 residues. The CDR3 region has the DNA TGTGCCAGCAACCCCGGGACTAGCGGGAGATCGGTTAACACCGGGGAGCTGTTTTTT. Its translation is CASNPGTSGRSVNTGELFF.

The rearrangement links TRBV12-3 or TRBV12-4 to TRBJ2-1, with 8 bases identical to TRBD1. The CDR3 sequence is 13 residues long. Germline trimming cut 9 bases from V and 3 bases from J; bases unmatched to any gene: 4. The CDR3 here is CASLGQGYNEQFF. CDR3 DNA sequence: TGTGCCAGTCTTGGACAGGGCTACAATGAGCAGTTCTTC.

This clonotype was seen only a few times. This rearrangement joins TRBV20-1 to TRBJ1-2; D is undetermined. V was cut by 3 bases and J by 2 bases, with 13 bases left in between. This CDR3 is built from 14 residues. Germline assignment: CDR1 DFQATT and CDR2 SNEGSKA (reference sequence). The chain's CDR3 is CSASPKKRNYGYTF. In nucleotides, the CDR3 is TGCAGTGCTAGCCCCAAGAAGCGGAACTATGGCTACACCTTC.

The V call is TRBV18, the J call TRBJ2-1, with 9 bases that match TRBD2. J lost 1 base, V lost 3 bases, and 10 bases had no gene match. This CDR3 is 18 amino acids long. The germline gives CDR1 KGHSH, CDR2 LQKENI. CDR3 bases: TGTGCCAGCTCACCTAAGGGGTTAGCGGGAGCTTCCTACAATGAGCAGTTCTTC. It specifies CASSPKGLAGASYNEQFF. Full variable domain (missing parts from reference TRBV18 and TRBJ2-1): NAGVMQNPRHLVRRRGQEARLRCSPMKGHSHVYWYRQLPEEGLKFMVYLQKENIIDESGMPKERFSAEFPKEGPSILRIQQVVRGDSAAYFCASSPKGLAGASYNEQFFGPGTRLTVL.

The chain carries TRBV5-1 and TRBJ1-4; 11 bases match TRBD1. J lost 6 bases, V lost 4 bases, and 11 bases had no gene match. The V gene's germline CDR1 is SGHRS and CDR2 YFSETQ. The CDR3 extends over 17 amino acids. In nucleotides, the CDR3 is TGCGCCAGCAGCCCCGCCGTGGGACAGGGGGGTCATGAAAAACTGTTTTTT. Its translation is CASSPAVGQGGHEKLFF.

This rearrangement joins TRBV9 to TRBJ1-6; tentative D call: TRBD1 (6 bases). The CDR3 spans 13 residues. Germline lookup yields CDR1 SGDLS and CDR2 YYNGEE. V was cut by 7 bases and J by 8 bases, with 13 bases left in between. The CDR3 DNA sequence: TGTGCCAGCGCAGGGGACGGGGATTCACCCCTCCACTTT. It is translated as CASAGDGDSPLHF.

This chain joins TRBV7-6 and TRBJ2-1, with TRBD2 matching 11 bases. Trimming removed 4 bases from V and 7 bases from J; junction bases left unmatched: 9. CDR1 SGHVS and CDR2 FNYEAQ come from the germline V gene. The CDR3 runs 16 residues. The CDR3 protein is CASSSTSGRLGNEQFF. CDR3 DNA sequence: TGTGCCAGCAGCTCCACTAGCGGGAGACTTGGAAATGAGCAGTTCTTC.

This chain links TRBV29-1 with TRBJ1-1; 7 bases agree with TRBD1. V shed 4 bases and J 1 base; nucleotides not matched to a gene: 12. CDR1 is SQVTM, CDR2 ANQGSEA, per germline. This CDR3 is built from 16 residues. CDR3 protein: CSVAALPGQANTEAFF. DNA for the CDR3: TGCAGCGTTGCCGCCCTTCCCGGACAGGCGAACACTGAAGCTTTCTTT.

This clonotype appeared a few times. The chain employs TRBV30 and TRBJ2-7; 11 nucleotides match TRBD2. V shed 1 base and J 2 bases; nucleotides not matched to a gene: 10. Germline CDR1 GTSNPN, CDR2 SVGIG (reference sequence). CDR3 length equals 17 residues. The CDR3 DNA reads TGTGCCTGGAGTGGGGCTAGCGGGGGGACTTTTGCCTACGAGCAGTACTTC. Translated: CAWSGASGGTFAYEQYF.

This clonotype was counted between two and nine times. J is TRBJ1-1 and V is TRBV12-3 or TRBV12-4, with D maybe TRBD1 (6 bases). The V end was cut by 1 base, the J end by 5 bases, with 11 bases between. The CDR3 sequence is 14 residues long. CDR3 loop: CASSLGGAPTEAFF. CDR3 sequence (DNA): TGTGCCAGCAGTTTAGGGGGGGCCCCGACTGAAGCTTTCTTT.

The chain recombines TRBV24-1 with TRBJ1-5; D is unresolved. Deletions cut 2 bases from V and 2 bases from J, with 9 bases between. Germline V gene data show CDR1 as KGHDR and CDR2 as SFDVKD. CDR3 length: 15 amino acids. Here the CDR3 DNA reads TGTGCCACCAGTGATTCGGCATGTGGCAATCAGCCCCAGCATTTT. Amino acids: CATSDSACGNQPQHF.

The chain uses TRBV19 and TRBJ2-5; no definite D call. The CDR3 extends over 12 amino acids. Germline V CDR1 and CDR2: LNHDA, SQIVND (reference sequence). Trimming removed 5 bases from V and 9 bases from J, with 13 bases in between. As DNA, the CDR3 is TGTGCCAGTAGTGGGATACCTGGGCCCCAGTACTTC. Residues: CASSGIPGPQYF.